This record concerns one T cell receptor beta chain sequence. The sample originates from a study of T cell clones after liver transplantation. About the study: In this trial, immunosuppression withdrawal was attempted within 2 years of liver transplant. Samples came pre-transplant, pre-randomization before withdrawal, and post-randomization after withdrawal ended.

This table comes from immunoSEQ multiplex PCR, and its TCRdb copy is limited to in-frame clones, with some not included. This sample carries about 78,000 clones, 80% of them seen once, and the ten largest clones take about 0.6%. Per the germline V gene, CDR1 is MNHEY and CDR2 is SVGAGI. CDR3 size: 15 residues. The V gene lost 0 bases and the J gene lost 1 base, with 9 bases spanning the gap. The sequence was obtained from a human donor who received a liver transplant. The sample in question was CD4+ T cells from blood, obtained before liver transplant. The chain combines TRBV6-5 with TRBJ1-1; D remains ambiguous. The CDR3 sequence: CASSYSFTANTEAFF. The CDR3 coding sequence is TGTGCCAGCAGTTACTCGTTCACAGCGAACACTGAAGCTTTCTTT.